One and the same sample provided the 26 T cell receptor beta chains below, sequenced in a study of cytomegalovirus exposure and HLA in healthy donors. Both 60 Vbeta primers and 13 Jbeta primers went into the PCR. Sequencing was performed with immunoSEQ multiplex PCR; in TCRdb, only in-frame clones are kept and a portion is missing. The data contain 110,000 to 150,000 clones, around two thirds of them singletons. Sequenced sample: PBMCs. All receptors come from an older woman in good health and CMV-seropositive.

The gene calls are TRBV5-1 and TRBJ1-2; 9 bases map to TRBD1. CDR3 length: 14 residues. The V and J ends lost 0 bases and 7 bases, in that order; junction bases with no gene match: 4. Germline values: CDR1 SGHRS, CDR2 YFSETQ. This CDR3 reads CASSLEGQGRGYTF. CDR3 in DNA: TGCGCCAGCAGCTTGGAGGGACAGGGACGTGGCTACACCTTC. The whole variable domain, remainder taken from reference TRBV5-1 and TRBJ1-2, is KAGVTQTPRYLIKTRGQQVTLSCSPISGHRSVSWYQQTPGQGLQFLFEYFSETQRNKGNFPGRFSGRQFSNSRSEMNVSTLELGDSALYLCASSLEGQGRGYTFGSGTRLTVV.

This chain links TRBV2 with TRBJ1-4; D gene unclear. The germline CDR1 and CDR2 sequences are SNHLY and FYNNEI. Trimming took 4 bases from V and 5 from J, leaving 8 bases between them. The length of the CDR3 is 13 residues. The CDR3 loop reads CASSGLENEKLFF. Written as DNA, the CDR3 is TGTGCCAGCAGTGGGCTCGAAAATGAAAAACTGTTTTTT.

This clone appeared a few times. This chain links TRBV4-2 with TRBJ2-7, with D maybe TRBD1 (5 bases). Looked up from germline, CDR1 is LGHNA and CDR2 is YNFKEQ. Between the trimmed V and J ends, which lost 1 base and 2 bases, there was a span of 15 bases. This CDR3 comprises 16 residues. For the CDR3, the DNA is TGTGCCAGCAGCCAAGCTTCGGTTAGGGGTACCTACGAGCAGTACTTC. This gives the protein CASSQASVRGTYEQYF.

This chain joins TRBV28 and TRBJ2-4, with 11 bases identical to TRBD1. The CDR3 runs 17 residues. Germline V gene sequence: CDR1 MDHEN, CDR2 SYDVKM. J gave up 9 bases and V 6 bases, and 16 bases lay outside the gene matches. CDR3: CASSLPPGQGADGIQYF. In DNA form, the CDR3 reads TGTGCCAGCAGCTTACCCCCCGGACAGGGGGCTGATGGCATTCAGTACTTC. Looking up the rest from reference TRBV28 and TRBJ2-4 gives the full variable domain: DVKVTQSSRYLVKRTGEKVFLECVQDMDHENMFWYRQDPGLGLRLIYFSYDVKMKEKGDIPEGYSVSREKKERFSLILESASTNQTSMYLCASSLPPGQGADGIQYFGAGTRLSVL.

V and J are TRBV29-1 and TRBJ2-7; TRBD2 is a possible D gene (6 bases). CDR1 and CDR2 (germline): SQVTM, ANQGSEA. The CDR3 is 12 residues long. The V gene lost 7 bases and the J gene lost 4 bases, with 14 bases spanning the gap. The CDR3 coding sequence is TGCAGCGCCACGACGGCGGGGTACGAGCAGTACTTC. Translated: CSATTAGYEQYF.

The V gene is TRBV6-6, the J gene TRBJ1-5, with a tentative D call TRBD1 (5 bases). Per the germline V gene, CDR1 is MNHNY and CDR2 is SVGAGI (reference sequence). Deletions cut 7 bases from V and 6 bases from J, with 22 bases between. This CDR3 region has 16 residues. The CDR3 loop reads CASTAGGALSGQPQHF. CDR3 DNA: TGTGCCAGCACCGCCGGCGGGGCCCTGTCTGGTCAGCCCCAGCATTTT.

The rearrangement links TRBV7-8 to TRBJ1-5; 8 bases are a match to TRBD1. Trimming removed 1 base from V and 3 bases from J; junction bases left unmatched: 8. Germline assignment: CDR1 SGHVS and CDR2 FQNEAQ. This CDR3 is built from 17 residues. The CDR3 reads CASSLDSGTGFNQPQHF. CDR3 bases: TGTGCCAGCAGCTTAGATTCCGGGACAGGATTCAATCAGCCCCAGCATTTT.

The genes are TRBV14 and TRBJ1-1; possible D gene TRBD1, 6 bases. V was trimmed by 1 base and J by 4 bases, leaving 10 bases between them. Germline-derived CDR1 and CDR2 are SGHDN and FVKESK. The CDR3 is made up of 14 amino acids. Here the CDR3 reads CASSQVTGITEAFF. CDR3 nucleotide sequence: TGTGCCAGCAGCCAAGTGACAGGTATCACTGAAGCTTTCTTT.

V is TRBV6-1 and J is TRBJ2-5, with 8 bases matching TRBD1. The CDR3 length is 13 residues. CDR1 and CDR2 (germline): MNHNS, SASEGT. The V segment lost 7 bases and the J segment 11 bases; nucleotides outside the gene matches: 12. CDR3 amino acids: CASIPGGSGEQYF. The CDR3 nucleotides are TGTGCCAGCATTCCAGGGGGCTCGGGGGAGCAGTACTTC.

The chain has TRBV7-3 and TRBJ2-2, with D unclear. Germline CDR1 SGHTA, CDR2 FQGTGA. Trimming shortened V by 1 base and J by 1 base, and 4 bases separated the two germline ends. The CDR3 length is 14 residues. Here the CDR3 DNA reads TGTGCCAGCAGCTTAAGTAGGAACACCGGGGAGCTGTTTTTT. Translated: CASSLSRNTGELFF.

The V call is TRBV13, the J call TRBJ2-7; possibly TRBD2 for D (7 bases). With 4 bases removed from V and 2 bases from J, the gap between germline ends came to 12 bases. From germline, CDR1 is PRHDT and CDR2 FYEKMQ (reference sequence). The CDR3 is 14 residues long. The CDR3 loop reads CASSSLGGAYEQYF. The CDR3 DNA follows: TGTGCCAGCAGCTCCCTAGGGGGGGCCTACGAGCAGTACTTC.

This clone turned up a few times. The chain is built from TRBV5-4 and TRBJ2-5; D is undetermined. Deletions cut 2 bases from V and 5 bases from J, with 10 bases between. CDR1 and CDR2 from the germline V gene are SGHNT and YYREEE (reference sequence). The CDR3 has 13 residues. The CDR3 protein is CASSLKPGETQYF. CDR3 in DNA: TGTGCCAGCAGCTTAAAACCCGGGGAGACCCAGTACTTC.

The chain is built from TRBV5-5 and TRBJ2-3; weak D call: TRBD2 (7 bases). CDR1 is SGHKS, CDR2 YYEKEE, per germline (reference sequence). The CDR3 covers 15 residues. V was cut by 7 bases and J by 2 bases, with 17 bases left in between. CDR3 sequence: CASGEGGDLTDTQYF. The CDR3 DNA reads as TGTGCCAGCGGGGAGGGGGGGGACCTCACAGATACGCAGTATTTT.

This clone was recorded only once. The chain combines TRBV6-5 with TRBJ1-2; TRBD1 might be the D (6 bases). The germline gives CDR1 MNHEY, CDR2 SVGAGI. Trimming cost V 5 bases and J 7 bases, with 14 bases left between them. This CDR3 region has 13 residues. CDR3 amino acids: CASSRQGQSGYTF. DNA for the CDR3: TGTGCCAGCAGTCGGCAGGGGCAGAGTGGCTACACCTTC.

The gene calls are TRBV28 and TRBJ1-4; D uncertain. Germline lookup yields CDR1 MDHEN and CDR2 SYDVKM. The CDR3 has 15 residues. The V end lost 4 bases, the J end lost 0 bases, and 9 bases lay between the germline ends. The CDR3 bases are TGTGCCAGCAGTTACGTCAGTGCAACTAATGAAAAACTGTTTTTT. Its translation is CASSYVSATNEKLFF.

The rearrangement joins TRBV11-2 to TRBJ1-1; D is possibly TRBD1 (5 bases). Germline-derived CDR1 and CDR2 are SGHAT and FQNNGV. The CDR3 runs to 13 residues. V gave up 11 bases and J gave up 1 base, with 14 bases separating them. In DNA, the CDR3 is TGTGCCGGTTCGCGGGGGGAGAACACTGAAGCTTTCTTT. It is translated as CAGSRGENTEAFF.

V usage is TRBV6-1 and J usage is TRBJ1-1, with D possibly being TRBD1 (6 bases). The CDR3 is 11 amino acids. The germline V gene has CDR1 MNHNS and CDR2 SASEGT. V was shortened by 7 bases and J by 10 bases, with 13 bases between the two germline ends. The CDR3 is CASTMDRGAFF. The CDR3 region has the DNA TGTGCCAGCACCATGGACAGAGGAGCTTTCTTT.

This chain joins TRBV28 and TRBJ1-2; D is unresolved. V was pared by 6 bases and J by 1 base, with 6 bases between. Germline V gene data show CDR1 as MDHEN and CDR2 as SYDVKM. The CDR3 has 12 residues. CDR3 amino acids: CASREYNYGYTF. CDR3 DNA sequence: TGTGCCAGCAGGGAGTATAACTATGGCTACACCTTC.

V usage is TRBV18 and J usage is TRBJ1-3; 8 bases agree with TRBD1. Trimming removed 5 bases from V and 0 bases from J; junction bases left unmatched: 9. In germline, CDR1 is KGHSH, CDR2 LQKENI. This CDR3 region has 17 residues. CDR3 coding DNA: TGTGCCAGCTCAATCGGGACAGGAGAGCTCTCTGGAAACACCATATATTTT. Amino acids: CASSIGTGELSGNTIYF.

This chain joins TRBV28 and TRBJ1-5; no definite D call. CDR3 length: 14 amino acids. From germline, CDR1 is MDHEN and CDR2 SYDVKM. Trimming cost V 8 bases and J 1 base, with 12 bases left between them. CDR3 protein: CASFLPGSNQPQHF. The DNA for the CDR3 is TGTGCCAGCTTTTTACCGGGGAGCAATCAGCCCCAGCATTTT.

This clone has only one observation. Here the CDR3 DNA reads TGCGCCAGCAGCTCACGACAGGGGGATTTAGAGACCCAGTACTTC. Translating gives CASSSRQGDLETQYF. The chain is built from TRBV5-1 and TRBJ2-5; 9 bases fit TRBD1. The J segment lost 4 bases and the V segment lost 3 bases, leaving 7 bases of the junction unmatched. This CDR3 contains 15 residues. In germline, CDR1 is SGHRS, CDR2 YFSETQ.

V is TRBV28 and J is TRBJ2-7; no definite D call. Deletions cut 2 bases from V and 4 bases from J, with 6 bases between. The CDR3 loop spans 12 amino acids. Germline assignment: CDR1 MDHEN and CDR2 SYDVKM. The CDR3 region has the DNA TGTGCCAGCAGTTTACCTCCGTACGAGCAGTACTTC. Translating it yields CASSLPPYEQYF.

This sequence joins TRBV19 and TRBJ1-2, with D perhaps TRBD1 (5 bases). CDR1 is LNHDA, CDR2 SQIVND, per germline (reference sequence). The CDR3 spans 12 residues. Trimming removed 7 bases from V and 7 bases from J, with 13 bases in between. In DNA form, the CDR3 reads TGTGCCAGTAATGACAGAGTAGTTGGCTACACCTTC. Protein: CASNDRVVGYTF.

The chain combines TRBV30 with TRBJ1-2, with D possibly matching TRBD1 (5 bases). Trimming stripped 2 bases from V and 2 bases from J, with 12 bases between. CDR3 length equals 14 residues. Germline V gene sequence: CDR1 GTSNPN, CDR2 SVGIG (reference sequence). CDR3 loop: CAWSTDTRNYGYTF. In DNA form, the CDR3 reads TGTGCCTGGAGTACGGACACAAGAAACTATGGCTACACCTTC.

The chain is built from TRBV7-2 and TRBJ2-3; 7 positions agree with TRBD2. CDR1 SGHTA and CDR2 FQGNSA come from the germline V gene. The CDR3 covers 16 residues. V dropped 3 bases and J dropped 2; count of bases not matched to a gene: 8. Here the CDR3 DNA reads TGTGCCAGCAGCTTCGTTGGAGCGGGATCCACAGATACGCAGTATTTT. Protein product: CASSFVGAGSTDTQYF.

This clone turned up a few times. The rearrangement joins TRBV28 to TRBJ2-1; D is unresolved. Trimming took off 5 bases at V and 5 bases at J, with 10 bases between the two ends. This CDR3 contains 13 residues. Germline CDR1 and CDR2: MDHEN and SYDVKM. CDR3: CASSPPKHNEQFF. CDR3 DNA sequence: TGTGCCAGCAGTCCCCCTAAGCACAATGAGCAGTTCTTC. The variable domain in full, with the rest retrieved from reference TRBV28 and TRBJ2-1, is DVKVTQSSRYLVKRTGEKVFLECVQDMDHENMFWYRQDPGLGLRLIYFSYDVKMKEKGDIPEGYSVSREKKERFSLILESASTNQTSMYLCASSPPKHNEQFFGPGTRLTVL.